Following are 10 T cell receptor beta chains from one sample sequenced in a study of siplizumab effects on memory and regulatory T cells. Profiled with immunoSEQ multiplex PCR; TCRdb holds only in-frame clones, not every one. Of approximately 84,000 clones detected, roughly 94% appear once; the ten largest clones hold under 20%. Material for sequencing was CD8+ T cells sorted from blood. Every receptor here comes from a human donor in good health.

V usage is TRBV2 and J usage is TRBJ1-2; D gene ambiguous. The ends were cut back, 0 bases at V and 4 bases at J, with 9 bases in the middle. The CDR3 is 14 amino acids. Germline CDR1 and CDR2: SNHLY and FYNNEI. This CDR3 is CASSEAGSIYGYTF. The CDR3 DNA follows: TGTGCCAGCAGTGAAGCGGGCAGCATCTATGGCTACACCTTC.

The table lists this clone with a count of one. The chain links TRBV25-1 to TRBJ1-2; tentative D call: TRBD1 (5 bases). V was trimmed by 4 bases and J by 8 bases, leaving 8 bases between them. The CDR3 is made up of 11 amino acids. The germline V gene has CDR1 MGHDK and CDR2 SYGVNS. CDR3 in amino acids: CASSGDGGYTF. CDR3 DNA sequence: TGTGCCAGCAGTGGGGACGGAGGCTACACCTTC.

The chain uses TRBV27 and TRBJ2-1, with D possibly TRBD2 on 6 matching bases. V lost 4 bases and J 4 bases, leaving 11 bases between the germline ends. The germline CDR1 and CDR2 sequences are MNHEY and SMNVEV (reference sequence). This CDR3 has 14 amino acids. The CDR3, as DNA: TGTGCCAGCAGTTCACCCGGGAGATACAATGAGCAGTTCTTC. It codes for CASSSPGRYNEQFF.

The genes are TRBV19 and TRBJ2-1; 7 bases map to TRBD2. CDR1 is LNHDA, CDR2 SQIVND, per germline (reference sequence). CDR3 length: 15 amino acids. V shed 1 base, J shed 4 bases, and the junction held 4 bases outside the gene matches. CDR3 nucleotide sequence: TGTGCCAGTAGTATAGCCAGCGGGGATTACAATGAGCAGTTCTTC. Translating it yields CASSIASGDYNEQFF.

The CDR3 spells CASSGTGLAKNIQYF. As DNA, the CDR3 is TGTGCCAGCAGCGGCACAGGTCTAGCCAAAAACATTCAGTACTTC. The J gene is TRBJ2-4, the V gene TRBV9; D might be TRBD1 (5 bases). CDR3 length equals 15 residues. The germline CDR1 and CDR2 sequences are SGDLS and YYNGEE. V gave up 3 bases and J gave up 0 bases, with 10 bases separating them.

This rearrangement joins TRBV5-1 to TRBJ2-5; 10 nucleotides match TRBD2. The better agreement between TRBJ2-7 and the DNA end casts doubt on the J call. CDR3 length equals 15 residues. CDR1 is SGHRS, CDR2 YFSETQ, per germline. The CDR3 DNA reads TGCGCCAGCAGGCCTACTAGCGGGGTCTACTACGAGCAGTACTTC. It encodes CASRPTSGVYYEQYF.

This clone occurred once. This chain connects TRBV29-1 to TRBJ1-3; D gene uncertain. The germline gives CDR1 SQVTM, CDR2 ANQGSEA. V shed 7 bases and J shed 0 bases, with 16 bases lying between them. The CDR3 is 15 amino acids. The CDR3 coding sequence is TGCAGCGACAAAAACGGACCGAGCTCTGGAAACACCATATATTTT. It codes for CSDKNGPSSGNTIYF.

V and J are TRBV27 and TRBJ2-5; 14 bases map to TRBD2. V lost 2 bases to trimming and J lost 2 bases; unmatched junction nucleotides: 13. The CDR3 consists of 20 residues. Germline V gene lookup returns CDR1 MNHEY and CDR2 SMNVEV (reference sequence). CDR3 sequence (DNA): TGTGCCAGCAGTTTACCCACCGGGACTAGCGGGAGAAATGTTCAAGAGACCCAGTACTTC. This translates into CASSLPTGTSGRNVQETQYF.

V usage is TRBV2 and J usage is TRBJ1-5; D is possibly TRBD1 (5 bases). Germline V gene lookup returns CDR1 SNHLY and CDR2 FYNNEI. Deletions cut 8 bases from V and 7 bases from J, with 24 bases between. This CDR3 has 16 amino acids. CDR3 in amino acids: CASGGDRKMAEQPQHF. CDR3 bases: TGTGCCAGCGGTGGAGACAGAAAAATGGCTGAGCAGCCCCAGCATTTT.

This sequence joins TRBV9 and TRBJ2-3; 8 bases are shared with TRBD2. Germline trimming cut 3 bases from V and 0 bases from J; bases unmatched to any gene: 6. CDR1 SGDLS and CDR2 YYNGEE come from the germline V gene. The CDR3 loop spans 16 amino acids. CDR3 bases: TGTGCCAGCAGCGGCACCGGGACTAGAAGCACAGATACGCAGTATTTT. It yields the protein CASSGTGTRSTDTQYF.